The 18 T cell receptor beta chains presented below share a single source sample, sequenced in a study of lymphopenia after photon versus proton radiotherapy. Only in-frame clones appear in the TCRdb table, and some are missing; sequencing was by immunoSEQ multiplex PCR. The top ten clones hold 10% to 13% of a sample with 55,000 to 70,000 clones, 87% of them seen once. The sequencing here drew on peripheral blood, taken from a patient treated with proton-based radiotherapy. The origin of the receptors is a man at least 80 years old with esophageal cancer.

CDR3 nucleotides: TGTGCCAGCAGCCCGACTAGTTTGGGGAACGAGCAGTACTTC. The encoded protein is CASSPTSLGNEQYF. The rearrangement links TRBV7-9 to TRBJ2-7, with D tentatively TRBD2 (6 bases). The CDR3 consists of 14 residues. Germline V gene lookup returns CDR1 SEHNR and CDR2 FQNEAQ (reference sequence). The ends were cut back, 5 bases at V and 5 bases at J, with 16 bases in the middle.

The CDR3 loop is CASSVAGNTEAFF. The DNA for the CDR3 is TGTGCCAGCAGCGTAGCAGGGAACACTGAAGCTTTCTTT. The chain recombines TRBV9 with TRBJ1-1; no definite D call. Germline CDR1 and CDR2: SGDLS and YYNGEE. V was trimmed by 0 bases and J by 1 base, leaving 4 bases between them. The CDR3 is made up of 13 amino acids.

The chain uses TRBV4-2 and TRBJ1-2; maybe TRBD1 (5 bases). The CDR3 is 14 amino acids. Germline assignment: CDR1 LGHNA and CDR2 YNFKEQ. V gave up 2 bases and J gave up 3 bases, with 10 bases separating them. The CDR3 here is CASSQSQGYYGYTF. The DNA of the CDR3 is TGTGCCAGCAGCCAATCCCAGGGCTACTATGGCTACACCTTC.

The rearrangement links TRBV30 to TRBJ2-7; D is unresolved. The V gene lost 4 bases and the J gene lost 5 bases, with 12 bases spanning the gap. Germline-derived CDR1 and CDR2 are GTSNPN and SVGIG (reference sequence). The CDR3 spans 12 residues. The CDR3 loop is CAWNPPGDEQYF. DNA for the CDR3: TGTGCCTGGAACCCCCCGGGCGACGAGCAGTACTTC.

This chain links TRBV18 with TRBJ2-7; D is uncertain. The V gene's germline CDR1 is KGHSH and CDR2 LQKENI. This CDR3 is 14 amino acids long. V lost 4 bases, J lost 1 base, and 11 bases lay in between. Here the CDR3 DNA reads TGTGCCAGCTCACTAGAGGACGGATCCTACGAGCAGTACTTC. Translation: CASSLEDGSYEQYF.

This chain links TRBV7-2 with TRBJ1-1, with TRBD1 as a possible D gene (5 bases). Germline lookup yields CDR1 SGHTA and CDR2 FQGNSA. This CDR3 comprises 20 residues. V gave up 0 bases and J gave up 0 bases, with 23 bases separating them. CDR3 sequence (DNA): TGTGCCAGCAGCTTAGCTTTTATGAGCAGGGCCCACAGGTTGAACACTGAAGCTTTCTTT. This gives the protein CASSLAFMSRAHRLNTEAFF.

This chain uses TRBV5-1 with TRBJ2-2; 9 bases fit TRBD1. This CDR3 is 15 amino acids long. Germline V gene sequence: CDR1 SGHRS, CDR2 YFSETQ. V trimming: 4 bases; J trimming: 5 bases; junction bases outside the gene matches: 6. Written as DNA, the CDR3 is TGCGCCAGCAGCCGGGACAGGGTTAGAACCGGGGAGCTGTTTTTT. It codes for CASSRDRVRTGELFF.

Only a few counts were recorded for this clone. This chain links TRBV19 with TRBJ1-1; 8 bases are a match to TRBD1. The CDR3 is made up of 14 amino acids. The ends lost 1 base at V and 6 bases at J; junction bases unmatched: 4. CDR1 and CDR2 from the germline V gene are LNHDA and SQIVND (reference sequence). This chain's CDR3 is CASSIVRQGPEAFF. As DNA, the CDR3 is TGTGCCAGTAGTATAGTTCGACAGGGGCCTGAAGCTTTCTTT.

This rearrangement joins TRBV19 to TRBJ1-3; D remains unclear. V was pared by 4 bases and J by 9 bases, with 10 bases between. Per germline, CDR1 LNHDA and CDR2 SQIVND (reference sequence). CDR3 length equals 12 residues. Here the CDR3 DNA reads TGTGCCAGTAGTACCGCCTTGACCACCATATATTTT. It yields the protein CASSTALTTIYF.

The chain combines TRBV18 with TRBJ2-1; 10 bases fit TRBD1. Trimming cost V 5 bases and J 7 bases; bases outside gene matches: 8. The CDR3 covers 15 residues. CDR1 KGHSH and CDR2 LQKENI come from the germline V gene. The CDR3 DNA is TGTGCCAGCTCAGGGGACAGGGGAACGGGGAATGAGCAGTTCTTC. Translating it yields CASSGDRGTGNEQFF. Together with reference TRBV18 and TRBJ2-1, the CDR3 gives the full variable domain: NAGVMQNPRHLVRRRGQEARLRCSPMKGHSHVYWYRQLPEEGLKFMVYLQKENIIDESGMPKERFSAEFPKEGPSILRIQQVVRGDSAAYFCASSGDRGTGNEQFFGPGTRLTVL.

Only a few counts were recorded for this clone. This chain connects TRBV7-9 to TRBJ1-5; D gene uncertain. Trimming removed 5 bases from V and 3 bases from J, with 8 bases in between. Germline CDR1 SEHNR, CDR2 FQNEAQ (reference sequence). The CDR3 consists of 13 residues. CDR3 nucleotides: TGTGCCAGCAGCCGGACGGACAATCAGCCCCAGCATTTT. It codes for CASSRTDNQPQHF.

This clone has just one count. The rearrangement links TRBV7-3 to TRBJ1-5, with D possibly matching TRBD1 (5 bases). The germline V gene encodes CDR1 SGHTA and CDR2 FQGTGA. V shed 2 bases and J shed 6 bases, with 11 bases lying between them. There are 14 residues in the CDR3. CDR3 nucleotide sequence: TGTGCCAGCAGCTTACGGGGGGGAGGTCAGCCCCAGCATTTT. Translating gives CASSLRGGGQPQHF. The full variable domain, its missing parts supplied by reference TRBV7-3 and TRBJ1-5, is GAGVSQTPSNKVTEKGKYVELRCDPISGHTALYWYRQSLGQGPEFLIYFQGTGAADDSGLPNDRFFAVRPEGSVSTLKIQRTERGDSAVYLCASSLRGGGQPQHFGDGTRLSIL.

V is TRBV7-9 and J is TRBJ1-2; TRBD1 is a possible D gene (5 bases). There are 12 residues in the CDR3. CDR1 is SEHNR and CDR2 is FQNEAQ in the germline V gene (reference sequence). The ends were cut back, 4 bases at V and 4 bases at J, with 7 bases in the middle. The CDR3, as DNA: TGTGCCAGCAGCTCCGGGGCCTATGGCTACACCTTC. It is translated as CASSSGAYGYTF.

The chain joins TRBV5-1 to TRBJ2-5; D perhaps matches TRBD2 (6 bases). This CDR3 contains 12 residues. Germline-derived CDR1 and CDR2 are SGHRS and YFSETQ. With 4 bases removed from V and 5 bases from J, the gap between germline ends came to 9 bases. In DNA form, the CDR3 reads TGCGCCAGCAGCCAAGGGAGGGAGACCCAGTACTTC. This gives the protein CASSQGRETQYF.

This rearrangement joins TRBV7-3 to TRBJ2-3; a weak D match, TRBD2 (6 bases). CDR3 size: 14 residues. Germline V lookup: CDR1 SGHTA, CDR2 FQGTGA. V was cut by 5 bases and J by 7 bases, with 16 bases left in between. This CDR3 reads CASSTSPGAYTQYF. The CDR3 DNA follows: TGTGCCAGCAGCACCTCCCCGGGAGCGTATACGCAGTATTTT.

The chain joins TRBV7-9 to TRBJ1-2; D gene uncertain. This CDR3 is 15 amino acids long. Germline CDR1 is SEHNR and CDR2 is FQNEAQ (reference sequence). Trimming took off 0 bases at V and 5 bases at J, with 13 bases between the two ends. CDR3 in amino acids: CASSLAFGIEYGYTF. The CDR3 DNA is TGTGCCAGCAGCTTAGCGTTTGGTATTGAGTATGGCTACACCTTC.

The chain links TRBV29-1 to TRBJ2-3; no firm D call. Germline CDR1 reads SQVTM; CDR2 reads ANQGSEA. The CDR3 has 18 residues. Deletions cut 4 bases from V and 1 base from J, with 24 bases between. CDR3: CSVVSPLDRVSRTDTQYF. DNA for the CDR3: TGCAGCGTTGTGTCTCCCTTAGACCGGGTGAGCCGCACAGATACGCAGTATTTT.

This rearrangement joins TRBV6-6 to TRBJ2-7; D gene uncertain. V lost 2 bases and J 5 bases, leaving 7 bases between the germline ends. The CDR3 sequence is 12 residues long. Germline V gives CDR1 MNHNY, CDR2 SVGAGI (reference sequence). This CDR3 reads CASSYGPNEQYF. The CDR3, as DNA: TGTGCCAGCAGTTACGGTCCAAACGAGCAGTACTTC.